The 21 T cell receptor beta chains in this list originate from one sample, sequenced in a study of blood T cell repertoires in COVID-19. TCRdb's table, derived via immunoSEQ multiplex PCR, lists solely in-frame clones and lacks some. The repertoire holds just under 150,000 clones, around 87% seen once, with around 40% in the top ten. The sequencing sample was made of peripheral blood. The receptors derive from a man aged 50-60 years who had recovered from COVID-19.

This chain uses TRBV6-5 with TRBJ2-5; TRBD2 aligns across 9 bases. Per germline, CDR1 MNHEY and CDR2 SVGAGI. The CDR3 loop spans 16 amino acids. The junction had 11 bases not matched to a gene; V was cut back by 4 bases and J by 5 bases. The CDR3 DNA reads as TGTGCCAGCAGTTTAAATAGCGGGGGCGCAAGGGAGACCCAGTACTTC. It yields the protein CASSLNSGGARETQYF.

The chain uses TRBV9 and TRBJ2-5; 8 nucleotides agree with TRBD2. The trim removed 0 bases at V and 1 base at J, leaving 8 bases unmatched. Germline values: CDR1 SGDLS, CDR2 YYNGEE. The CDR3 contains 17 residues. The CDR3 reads CASSVGVSGALQETQYF. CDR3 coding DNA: TGTGCCAGCAGCGTAGGGGTTAGCGGGGCGCTCCAAGAGACCCAGTACTTC.

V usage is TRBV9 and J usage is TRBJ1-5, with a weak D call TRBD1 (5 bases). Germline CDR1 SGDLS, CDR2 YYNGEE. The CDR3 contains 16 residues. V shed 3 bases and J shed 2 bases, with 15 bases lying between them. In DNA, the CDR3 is TGTGCCAGCAGCGAATCAAGACAGACAGGCAATCAGCCCCAGCATTTT. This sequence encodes CASSESRQTGNQPQHF.

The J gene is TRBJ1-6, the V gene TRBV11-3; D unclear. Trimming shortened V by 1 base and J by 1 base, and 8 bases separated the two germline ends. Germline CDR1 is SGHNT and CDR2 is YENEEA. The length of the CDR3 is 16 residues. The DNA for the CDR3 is TGTGCCAGCAGCTTAGGCGGAGTTTCCTATAATTCACCCCTCCACTTT. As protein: CASSLGGVSYNSPLHF. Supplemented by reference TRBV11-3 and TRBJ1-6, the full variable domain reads EAGVVQSPRYKIIEKKQPVAFWCNPISGHNTLYWYLQNLGQGPELLIRYENEEAVDDSQLPKDRFSAERLKGVDSTLKIQPAELGDSAVYLCASSLGGVSYNSPLHFGNGTRLTVT.

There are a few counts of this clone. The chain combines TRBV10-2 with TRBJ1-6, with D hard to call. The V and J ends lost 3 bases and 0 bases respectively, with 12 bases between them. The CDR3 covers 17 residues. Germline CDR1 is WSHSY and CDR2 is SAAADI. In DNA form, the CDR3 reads TGCGCCAGCAGTGACCACGCATTCAGCTCCTATAATTCACCCCTCCACTTT. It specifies CASSDHAFSSYNSPLHF.

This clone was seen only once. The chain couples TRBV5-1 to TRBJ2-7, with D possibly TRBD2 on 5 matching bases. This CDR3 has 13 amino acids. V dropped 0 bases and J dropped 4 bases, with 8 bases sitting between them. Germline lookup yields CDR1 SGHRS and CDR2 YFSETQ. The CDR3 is CASSLASGYEQYF. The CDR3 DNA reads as TGCGCCAGCAGCTTGGCCTCGGGATACGAGCAGTACTTC.

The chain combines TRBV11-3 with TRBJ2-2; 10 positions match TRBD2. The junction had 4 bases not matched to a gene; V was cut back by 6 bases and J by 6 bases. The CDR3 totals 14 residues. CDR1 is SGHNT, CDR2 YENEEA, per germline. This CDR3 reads CASRQAGGPGELFF. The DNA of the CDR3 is TGTGCCAGCAGACAAGCGGGGGGGCCCGGGGAGCTGTTTTTT.

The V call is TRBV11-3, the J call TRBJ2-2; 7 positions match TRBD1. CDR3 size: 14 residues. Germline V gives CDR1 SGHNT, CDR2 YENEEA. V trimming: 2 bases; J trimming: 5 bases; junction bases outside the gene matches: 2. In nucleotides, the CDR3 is TGTGCCAGCAGCTTACAGGGGGAGACCGGGGAGCTGTTTTTT. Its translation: CASSLQGETGELFF.

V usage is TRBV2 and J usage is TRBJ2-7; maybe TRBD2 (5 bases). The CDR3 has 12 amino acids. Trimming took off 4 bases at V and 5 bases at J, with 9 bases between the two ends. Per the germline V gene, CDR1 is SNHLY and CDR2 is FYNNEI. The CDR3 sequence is CASSGGLDEQYF. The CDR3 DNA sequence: TGTGCCAGCAGTGGCGGACTGGACGAGCAGTACTTC.

The CDR3 reads CASSLTPRDSPLHF. The DNA of the CDR3 is TGTGCCAGCAGCCTGACCCCCAGGGATTCACCCCTCCACTTT. The V and J genes are TRBV11-2 and TRBJ1-6; possible D gene TRBD1, 5 bases. V shed 5 bases and J shed 8 bases, with 13 bases lying between them. The CDR3 is 14 amino acids. Germline V gene sequence: CDR1 SGHAT, CDR2 FQNNGV.

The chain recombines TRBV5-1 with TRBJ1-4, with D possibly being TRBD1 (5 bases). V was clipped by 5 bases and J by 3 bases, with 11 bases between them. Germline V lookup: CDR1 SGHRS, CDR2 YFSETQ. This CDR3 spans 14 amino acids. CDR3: CASRGDRSNEKLFF. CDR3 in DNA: TGCGCCAGCAGGGGCGACAGATCTAATGAAAAACTGTTTTTT.

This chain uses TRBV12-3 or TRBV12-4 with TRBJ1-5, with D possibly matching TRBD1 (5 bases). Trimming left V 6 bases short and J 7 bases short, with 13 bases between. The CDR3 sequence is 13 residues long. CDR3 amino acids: CASSPGGTQPQHF. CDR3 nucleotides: TGTGCCAGCAGCCCCGGGGGGACGCAGCCCCAGCATTTT.

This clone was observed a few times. CDR3 sequence (DNA): TGTGCCAGCAGTAAGACAGGAGCTGGAAACACCATATATTTT. It translates to CASSKTGAGNTIYF. This chain connects TRBV6-5 to TRBJ1-3; a weak D match, TRBD1 (6 bases). CDR1 and CDR2 from the germline V gene are MNHEY and SVGAGI. The ends were cut back, 5 bases at V and 2 bases at J, with 10 bases in the middle. The CDR3 totals 14 residues.

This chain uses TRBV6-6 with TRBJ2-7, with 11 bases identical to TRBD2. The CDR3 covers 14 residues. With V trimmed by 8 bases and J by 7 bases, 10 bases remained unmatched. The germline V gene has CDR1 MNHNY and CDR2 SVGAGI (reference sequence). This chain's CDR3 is CASGSTSGAGEQYF. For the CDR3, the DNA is TGTGCCAGCGGGTCGACTAGCGGGGCGGGGGAGCAGTACTTC.

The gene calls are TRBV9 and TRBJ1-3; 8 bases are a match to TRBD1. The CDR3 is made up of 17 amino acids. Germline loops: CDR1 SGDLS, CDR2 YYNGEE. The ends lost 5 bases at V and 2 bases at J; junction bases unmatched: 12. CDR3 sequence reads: CASSLTGVKSPGNTIYF. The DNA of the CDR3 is TGTGCCAGCAGTCTGACAGGGGTAAAATCCCCTGGAAACACCATATATTTT.

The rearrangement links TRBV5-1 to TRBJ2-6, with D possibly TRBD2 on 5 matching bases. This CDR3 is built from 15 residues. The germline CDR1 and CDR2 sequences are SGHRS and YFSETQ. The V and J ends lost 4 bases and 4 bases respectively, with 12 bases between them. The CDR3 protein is CASSDRTGGANVLTF. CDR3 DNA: TGCGCCAGCAGCGACCGGACTGGAGGGGCCAACGTCCTGACTTTC.

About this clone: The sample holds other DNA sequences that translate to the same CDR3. The CDR3 DNA sequence: TGTGCCTGGAGTGTTTGGGGGGGCAATCAGCCCCAGCATTTT. Translation gives CAWSVWGGNQPQHF. V gene TRBV30 combines with J gene TRBJ1-5; a weak D match, TRBD1 (5 bases). The germline V gene has CDR1 GTSNPN and CDR2 SVGIG (reference sequence). The CDR3 is made up of 14 amino acids. Trimming cost V 0 bases and J 2 bases, with 8 bases left between them.

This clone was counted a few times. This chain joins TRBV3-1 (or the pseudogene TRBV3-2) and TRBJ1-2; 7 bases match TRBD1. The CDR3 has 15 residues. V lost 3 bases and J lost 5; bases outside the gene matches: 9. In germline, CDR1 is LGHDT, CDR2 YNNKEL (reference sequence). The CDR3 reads CASSQPGQLKYGYTF. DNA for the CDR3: TGTGCCAGCAGCCAGCCGGGACAGTTGAAATATGGCTACACCTTC.

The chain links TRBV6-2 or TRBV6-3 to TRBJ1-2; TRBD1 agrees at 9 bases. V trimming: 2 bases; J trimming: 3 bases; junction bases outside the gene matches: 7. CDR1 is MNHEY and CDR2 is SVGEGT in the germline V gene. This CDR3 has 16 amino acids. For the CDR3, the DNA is TGTGCCAGCAGTTACAATAAACGGACAGGGGACTATGGCTACACCTTC. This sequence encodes CASSYNKRTGDYGYTF.

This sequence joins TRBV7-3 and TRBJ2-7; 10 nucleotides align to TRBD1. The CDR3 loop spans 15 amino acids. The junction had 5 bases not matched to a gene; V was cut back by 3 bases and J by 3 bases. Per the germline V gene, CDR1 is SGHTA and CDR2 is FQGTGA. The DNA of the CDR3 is TGTGCCAGCAGCTTTTCCCGGGACAGGGGCTACGAGCAGTACTTC. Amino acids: CASSFSRDRGYEQYF. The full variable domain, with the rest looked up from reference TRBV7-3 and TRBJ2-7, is GAGVSQTPSNKVTEKGKYVELRCDPISGHTALYWYRQSLGQGPEFLIYFQGTGAADDSGLPNDRFFAVRPEGSVSTLKIQRTERGDSAVYLCASSFSRDRGYEQYFGPGTRLTVT.

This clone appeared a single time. CDR3 amino acids: CASSQDRGTSGGATGELFF. The DNA of the CDR3 is TGCGCCAGCAGCCAAGATCGTGGGACTAGCGGGGGGGCTACCGGGGAGCTGTTTTTT. The chain has TRBV4-1 and TRBJ2-2; 16 nucleotides align to TRBD2. CDR3 length: 19 residues. V trimming: 0 bases; J trimming: 5 bases; junction bases outside the gene matches: 6. The germline CDR1 and CDR2 sequences are MGHRA and YSYEKL.